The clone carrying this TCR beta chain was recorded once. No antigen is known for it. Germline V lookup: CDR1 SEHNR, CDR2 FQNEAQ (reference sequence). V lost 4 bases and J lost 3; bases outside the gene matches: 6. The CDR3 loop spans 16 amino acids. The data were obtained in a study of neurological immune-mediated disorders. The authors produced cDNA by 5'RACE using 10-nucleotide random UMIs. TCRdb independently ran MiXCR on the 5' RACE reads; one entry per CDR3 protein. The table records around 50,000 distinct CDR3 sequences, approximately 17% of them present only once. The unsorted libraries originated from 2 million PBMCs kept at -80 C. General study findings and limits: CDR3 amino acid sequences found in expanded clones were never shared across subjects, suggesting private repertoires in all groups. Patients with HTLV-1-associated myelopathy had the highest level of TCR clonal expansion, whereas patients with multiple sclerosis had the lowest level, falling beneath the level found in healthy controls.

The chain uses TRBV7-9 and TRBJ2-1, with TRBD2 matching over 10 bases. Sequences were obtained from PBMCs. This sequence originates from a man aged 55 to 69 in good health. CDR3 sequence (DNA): TGTGCCAGCAGCTCCTCCGGGACTAGCGACTACAATGAGCAGTTCTTC. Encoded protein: CASSSSGTSDYNEQFF.